This T cell receptor (beta chain) was captured in a study of long-term antiretroviral therapy in people with HIV. Deletions cut 2 bases from V and 6 bases from J, with 14 bases between. The germline CDR1 and CDR2 sequences are SGHVS and FNYEAQ. This CDR3 has 15 amino acids. The authors ran the immunoSEQ assay, v3.0, at survey level. Repertoires were generated with immunoSEQ multiplex PCR, while TCRdb's copy carries only in-frame clones and drops some. The data hold tens of thousands of clones, with about 80% observed a single time. This TCR was recovered from a woman aged 40 to 50 with HIV. The rearrangement joins TRBV7-6 to TRBJ1-5; possibly TRBD1 for D (6 bases). The sequences come from unsorted PBMCs, collected 1.1 years before starting antiretroviral therapy. CDR3 nucleotide sequence: TGTGCCAGCAGCTTATCCTCCGGGGGCGGTCAGCCCCAGCATTTT. It translates to CASSLSSGGGQPQHF.